These 9 T cell receptor beta chains were sequenced from one sample in a study of T cell responses to AZD1222 COVID-19 vaccine. The table came from immunoSEQ multiplex PCR; TCRdb's copy has only in-frame clones and leaves some out. This sample has around 84,000 clones; 80% to 90% occur once, and the top ten carry 31%. This sample comprised peripheral blood, obtained on day 0 of AZD1222 vaccination. The receptors shown here come from an adult in good health.

The chain combines TRBV5-1 with TRBJ2-1; D remains ambiguous. The germline V gene encodes CDR1 SGHRS and CDR2 YFSETQ. The CDR3 extends over 12 amino acids. V lost 4 bases, J lost 6 bases, and 8 bases lay in between. The CDR3 here is CASSLLGNEQFF. CDR3 DNA: TGCGCCAGCAGCCTCCTCGGCAATGAGCAGTTCTTC.

The chain joins TRBV12-5 to TRBJ2-3; no reliable D call. Trimming stripped 4 bases from V and 1 base from J, with 12 bases between. Germline loops: CDR1 LGHNT, CDR2 FRNRAP. The length of the CDR3 is 15 residues. The CDR3 coding sequence is TGTGCTAGTGGTTATCGAGGTGGTGGCACAGATACGCAGTATTTT. This codes for CASGYRGGGTDTQYF.

The CDR3 region is CASSLDRQGGQPQHF. The DNA of the CDR3 is TGCGCCAGCAGCTTGGATCGGCAGGGAGGCCAGCCCCAGCATTTT. This chain links TRBV5-1 with TRBJ1-5, with a possible D match to TRBD1 (5 bases). V dropped 0 bases and J dropped 7 bases, with 14 bases sitting between them. CDR3 length: 15 amino acids. The V gene's germline CDR1 is SGHRS and CDR2 YFSETQ.

The V gene is TRBV7-5, the J gene TRBJ2-2; the D segment call TRBD2 is taken from the table without a DNA check. TRBV7-5 is a listed pseudogene. This CDR3 is built from 17 residues. CDR3 DNA sequence: TGTGTCAGAAGCTTAGTCCAAGGCGGGAGAAGCGCCGGGGAGCTGTTTTTT. Its translation is CVRSLVQGGRSAGELFF.

This clone was detected a few times. The V gene is TRBV2, the J gene TRBJ1-1; a possible D gene is TRBD1 (6 bases). The CDR3 is 14 amino acids. The V end was cut by 3 bases, the J end by 5 bases, with 13 bases between. Germline lookup yields CDR1 SNHLY and CDR2 FYNNEI. The CDR3 sequence is CASSEVGGRTEAFF. DNA for the CDR3: TGTGCCAGCAGTGAGGTAGGGGGGCGAACTGAAGCTTTCTTT.

The CDR3 spells CASTGVGYEQYF. The CDR3 DNA reads TGTGCCAGCACAGGGGTTGGATACGAGCAGTACTTC. This chain connects TRBV6-6 to TRBJ2-7; possible D gene TRBD1, 6 bases. This CDR3 region has 12 residues. Germline CDR1 MNHNY, CDR2 SVGAGI (reference sequence). V was cut by 7 bases and J by 4 bases, with 11 bases left in between.

The rearrangement links TRBV5-1 to TRBJ2-7; 7 positions agree with TRBD2. The germline gives CDR1 SGHRS, CDR2 YFSETQ. V dropped 3 bases and J dropped 2; count of bases not matched to a gene: 5. The CDR3 has 14 amino acids. The CDR3 is CASSSRDYPYEQYF. The CDR3 DNA reads TGCGCCAGCAGCTCCCGGGACTACCCCTACGAGCAGTACTTC.

The chain couples TRBV7-3 to TRBJ2-3; D is unresolved. This CDR3 has 15 residues. V was shortened by 5 bases and J by 0 bases, with 12 bases between the two germline ends. Germline CDR1 SGHTA, CDR2 FQGTGA. The CDR3 region is CASSREPSSTDTQYF. CDR3 coding DNA: TGTGCCAGCAGCCGCGAACCCTCTAGCACAGATACGCAGTATTTT.

The rearrangement links TRBV27 to TRBJ1-3, with TRBD1 as a possible D gene (5 bases). Trimming cost V 6 bases and J 4 bases, with 19 bases left between them. The CDR3 contains 16 residues. CDR1 and CDR2 (germline): MNHEY, SMNVEV (reference sequence). CDR3 sequence (DNA): TGTGCCAGCAGAAACCCGGGACCATTCGCCGGAAACACCATATATTTT. Protein sequence: CASRNPGPFAGNTIYF.